A single T cell receptor beta chain is shown here with its context. Germline V lookup: CDR1 SGHDT, CDR2 YYEEEE. Trimming stripped 4 bases from V and 4 bases from J, with 14 bases between. The CDR3 is made up of 14 amino acids. Per the authors' pipeline: From reference gene primer amplification, estimates of nucleated cell counts were derived. Measured with immunoSEQ multiplex PCR; TCRdb has only the in-frame clones, and not every one. V, J and clone size derive from that table, while D and trimming were established from the DNA sequence. The sample shows about 260,000 clones, around 89% of them seen only once. The data were obtained in a study of blood T cell repertoires in COVID-19. Study-level background: The origin of the acute and convalescent COVID-19 samples was the United States, Italy and Spain. T cells, B-cell-depleted T cells, or PBMCs supplied cDNA or gDNA.

Sequenced material: peripheral blood. This receptor was obtained from a woman in her 40s with acute or convalescent COVID-19. The chain is built from TRBV5-6 and TRBJ1-1; D is unclear. CDR3 sequence reads: CASSNAGGSTEAFF. CDR3 DNA: TGTGCCAGCAGCAACGCCGGTGGGAGCACTGAAGCTTTCTTT.